The 4 T cell receptor beta chains in this list originate from one sample, sequenced in a study of blood T cell repertoires in COVID-19 (dated by TCRdb to about 2020). The protocol used for the library was the immunoSEQ multiplex PCR assay. TCRdb took over this immuneACCESS table, retaining in-frame rearrangements with V and J assigned. Such tables are incomplete; in checked studies, under half of the missing clones stem from an unresolved V gene, and the remainder is unexplained. The sample yields about 200,000 clones; 84% were counted once. Around 14% of the sample belongs to the ten largest clones. Sample: peripheral blood. Receptor source: a human donor in a cohort sampled during active COVID-19.

This chain connects TRBV27 to TRBJ1-2; a weak D match, TRBD1 (6 bases). V shed 5 bases and J shed 7 bases, with 14 bases lying between them. The CDR3 is made up of 13 amino acids. The germline gives CDR1 MNHEY, CDR2 SMNVEV (reference sequence). The CDR3 loop reads CASSPSTGFGYTF. CDR3 DNA: TGTGCCAGCAGTCCCTCAACAGGGTTTGGCTACACCTTC.

The rearrangement joins TRBV4-1 to TRBJ2-1; 10 nucleotides match TRBD2. Looked up from germline, CDR1 is MGHRA and CDR2 is YSYEKL. J gave up 7 bases and V 1 base, and 13 bases lay outside the gene matches. The CDR3 consists of 18 residues. CDR3 loop: CASSQGSLAGVPKNEQFF. CDR3 DNA: TGCGCCAGCAGCCAAGGGAGTCTAGCGGGAGTGCCCAAAAATGAGCAGTTCTTC.

This chain links TRBV6-6 with TRBJ2-7; 8 bases are a match to TRBD2. CDR1 is MNHNY and CDR2 is SVGAGI in the germline V gene (reference sequence). The CDR3 is 15 amino acids. J lost 3 bases, V lost 2 bases, and 6 bases had no gene match. The chain's CDR3 is CASSYNGREGYEQYF. As DNA, the CDR3 is TGTGCCAGCAGTTACAATGGCCGGGAGGGCTACGAGCAGTACTTC.

The chain combines TRBV11-2 with TRBJ2-5; D ambiguous. The germline V gene has CDR1 SGHAT and CDR2 FQNNGV. This CDR3 region has 11 residues. V was shortened by 5 bases and J by 2 bases, with 3 bases between the two germline ends. This chain's CDR3 is CASSVQETQYF. DNA for the CDR3: TGTGCCAGCAGCGTACAAGAGACCCAGTACTTC.